Below, 17 T cell receptor beta chains from the same sample are listed, as sequenced in a study of Graves' ophthalmopathy and Graves' hyperthyroidism. The TCR beta CDR3 regions underwent amplification from RNA transcripts. After a first-round RT-PCR with HTBI primers, a second-round multiplex PCR was run. MiXCR, run by TCRdb on the multiplex PCR reads, gives a single entry per CDR3 protein. This table has around 400,000 distinct CDR3 sequences, roughly 20% appearing once. Sample: peripheral blood. The receptor source for this set is a woman under 30 with stable Graves' hyperthyroidism.

This clonotype was recorded many times. CDR3 DNA: TGTGCCAGCAGCTTAACGGGACAGGGCGCATCACCCCTCCACTTT. Translated, it gives CASSLTGQGASPLHF. The chain is built from TRBV7-3 and TRBJ1-6; 9 bases are a match to TRBD1. The CDR3 is 15 amino acids. Germline V CDR1 and CDR2: SGHTA, FQGTGA. The V segment lost 0 bases and the J segment 10 bases; nucleotides outside the gene matches: 4.

This clonotype was counted many times. The CDR3 DNA is TGTGCCAGCACCCAGGGGCCGGAGAACGAGCAGTACTTC. Translation gives CASTQGPENEQYF. The gene calls are TRBV6-6 and TRBJ2-7; D might be TRBD1 (6 bases). V gave up 7 bases and J gave up 5 bases, with 15 bases separating them. The CDR3 contains 13 residues. Germline V gives CDR1 MNHNY, CDR2 SVGAGI (reference sequence).

This clonotype has a count of ten or more. The junction and the germline gene differ at one end; a read error may be behind it. The CDR3 spells CASSYFRPAPDF. CDR3 bases: TGTGCCAGCAGTTACTTTCGCCCGGCACCTGATTTC. The chain is built from TRBV6-8 and TRBJ1-2; D is undetermined. The CDR3 loop spans 12 amino acids. CDR1 MNHGY and CDR2 SAAAGT come from the germline V gene.

This clonotype was counted only a few times. The chain has TRBV6-9 and TRBJ2-5; TRBD1 matches 8 bases. The CDR3 is 13 amino acids. Germline V lookup: CDR1 MNHGY, CDR2 SVAAGI. V gave up 5 bases and J gave up 7 bases; unmatched junction bases: 6. The CDR3 protein is CASSNQGAGTQYF. DNA for the CDR3: TGTGCCAGCAGTAATCAGGGGGCCGGGACCCAGTACTTC.

The CDR3 nucleotides read TGTGCCAGCACCCAAAGGGCGCGGGACAATCAGCCCCAGCATTTT. It encodes CASTQRARDNQPQHF. The chain is built from TRBV2 and TRBJ1-5; D gene unclear. Germline CDR1 reads SNHLY; CDR2 reads FYNNEI. This CDR3 has 15 amino acids. V lost 7 bases and J 3 bases, leaving 16 bases between the germline ends.

The rearrangement uses TRBV30 and TRBJ1-1, with unresolved D. Germline CDR1 reads GTSNPN; CDR2 reads SVGIG (reference sequence). This CDR3 is built from 14 residues. V was shortened by 3 bases and J by 4 bases, with 15 bases between the two germline ends. The CDR3 loop reads CAWSPGPPSTEAFF. For the CDR3, the DNA is TGTGCCTGGAGCCCCGGCCCGCCGAGCACTGAAGCTTTCTTT.

The J gene is TRBJ1-3, the V gene TRBV12-3 or TRBV12-4; D uncertain. The V and J ends lost 4 bases and 9 bases respectively, with 10 bases between them. This CDR3 has 12 amino acids. The CDR3 region is CASSSQWGTIYF. The CDR3 coding sequence is TGTGCCAGCAGTTCGCAGTGGGGCACCATATATTTT.

Many counts were recorded for this clonotype. The gene calls are TRBV6-1 and TRBJ1-3; D remains ambiguous. Trimming pared 0 bases from V and 0 bases from J, leaving 6 bases between. CDR3 size: 15 residues. CDR1 is MNHNS, CDR2 SASEGT, per germline. The CDR3 DNA is TGTGCCAGCAGTGAAGCGGTGAGCTCTGGAAACACCATATATTTT. It yields the protein CASSEAVSSGNTIYF.

The chain has TRBV6-5 and TRBJ1-1, with D perhaps matching TRBD1 (6 bases). The CDR3 loop spans 13 amino acids. V lost 3 bases, J lost 11 bases, and 16 bases lay in between. Germline CDR1 and CDR2: MNHEY and SVGAGI. In DNA, the CDR3 is TGTGCCAGCAGTTATGTCCAGGGGTCGGGGGCTTTCTTT. Its translation: CASSYVQGSGAFF.

This clonotype was recorded at least ten times. The J gene is TRBJ1-1, the V gene TRBV6-1; 7 bases are a match to TRBD1. J was trimmed by 6 bases and V by 7 bases; bases with no gene match: 11. Per the germline V gene, CDR1 is MNHNS and CDR2 is SASEGT. The CDR3 has 14 amino acids. CDR3 residues: CASTSGGGSSEAFF. In DNA, the CDR3 is TGTGCCAGCACCTCAGGGGGGGGATCGTCTGAAGCTTTCTTT.

The table lists this clonotype with many counts. V gene TRBV5-6 combines with J gene TRBJ2-5, with a weak D call TRBD1 (5 bases). The germline V gene has CDR1 SGHDT and CDR2 YYEEEE. The CDR3 loop spans 15 amino acids. With 2 bases removed from V and 2 bases from J, the gap between germline ends came to 13 bases. The CDR3 DNA sequence: TGTGCCAGCAGCTTCTACCAGGGCTGGCAAGAGACCCAGTACTTC. Amino acid sequence: CASSFYQGWQETQYF.

This clonotype appeared a few times. The chain is built from TRBV5-1 and TRBJ1-1; 7 bases are shared with TRBD1. The CDR3 consists of 15 residues. V lost 4 bases and J lost 6; bases outside the gene matches: 12. The V gene's germline CDR1 is SGHRS and CDR2 YFSETQ. CDR3 amino acids: CASSPGQRVLPEAFF. The CDR3 region has the DNA TGCGCCAGCAGCCCGGGACAGAGGGTCCTACCTGAAGCTTTCTTT.

The rearrangement uses TRBV4-3 and TRBJ2-2, with TRBD2 matching 7 bases. V gave up 1 base and J gave up 6 bases; unmatched junction bases: 8. This CDR3 has 16 amino acids. CDR1 is LGHNA, CDR2 YSLEER, per germline. Here the CDR3 reads CASSQVAGVLAGELFF. The CDR3 coding sequence is TGCGCCAGCAGCCAAGTGGCGGGGGTACTGGCCGGGGAGCTGTTTTTT.

The chain couples TRBV4-1 to TRBJ1-1; D not resolved. V dropped 4 bases and J dropped 2 bases, with 11 bases sitting between them. The CDR3 has 14 amino acids. Germline values: CDR1 MGHRA, CDR2 YSYEKL. CDR3 sequence (DNA): TGCGCCAGCAGCCGCTATGGACGCAACACTGAAGCTTTCTTT. Its protein product is CASSRYGRNTEAFF.

This chain links TRBV30 with TRBJ1-1, with 7 bases identical to TRBD1. This CDR3 has 14 amino acids. Germline V lookup: CDR1 GTSNPN, CDR2 SVGIG (reference sequence). V trimming: 4 bases; J trimming: 1 base; junction bases outside the gene matches: 6. CDR3 nucleotide sequence: TGTGCCTGGACACTTGGGACAGCGAACACTGAAGCTTTCTTT. Amino acids: CAWTLGTANTEAFF.

This clonotype was seen a few times. V and J are TRBV6-1 and TRBJ1-2; D uncertain. V lost 9 bases, J lost 0 bases, and 5 bases lay in between. Germline V gives CDR1 MNHNS, CDR2 SASEGT. The CDR3 has 11 amino acids. CDR3 loop: CASRTNYGYTF. Written as DNA, the CDR3 is TGTGCCAGTAGAACTAACTATGGCTACACCTTC.

The sample holds many counts of this clonotype. The chain is built from TRBV18 and TRBJ1-2; 9 bases map to TRBD1. After removal of 0 bases from V and 7 bases from J, the junction contained 6 bases not matched to a gene. Germline loops: CDR1 KGHSH, CDR2 LQKENI. CDR3 length equals 15 residues. CDR3 in amino acids: CASSPPDRGLSGYTF. The CDR3 region has the DNA TGTGCCAGCTCACCACCGGACAGGGGCCTCAGTGGCTACACCTTC.